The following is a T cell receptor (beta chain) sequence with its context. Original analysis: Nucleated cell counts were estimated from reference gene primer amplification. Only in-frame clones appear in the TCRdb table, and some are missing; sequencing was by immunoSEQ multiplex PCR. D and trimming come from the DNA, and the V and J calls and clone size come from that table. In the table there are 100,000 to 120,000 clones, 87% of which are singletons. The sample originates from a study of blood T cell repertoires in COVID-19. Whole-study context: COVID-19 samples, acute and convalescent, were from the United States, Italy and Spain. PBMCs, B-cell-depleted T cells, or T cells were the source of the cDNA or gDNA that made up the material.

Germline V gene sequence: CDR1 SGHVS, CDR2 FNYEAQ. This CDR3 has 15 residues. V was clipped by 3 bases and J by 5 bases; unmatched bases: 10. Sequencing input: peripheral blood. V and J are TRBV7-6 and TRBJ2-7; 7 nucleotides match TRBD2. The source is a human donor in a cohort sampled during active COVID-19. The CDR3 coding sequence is TGTGCCAGCAGCTTCCCCGGGACTACTGTGGACGAGCAGTACTTC. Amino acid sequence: CASSFPGTTVDEQYF.